The 21 T cell receptor beta chains below come from one sample, sequenced in a study of cytomegalovirus exposure and HLA in healthy donors. It was with 60 Vbeta and 13 Jbeta primers that the PCR ran. Sequenced by immunoSEQ multiplex PCR; TCRdb stores in-frame clones only, minus some. The table records 100,000 or so clones, roughly four fifths of them present only once. The material sequenced was PBMCs. These TCRs come from a male donor in good health and CMV-seropositive.

V and J are TRBV10-3 and TRBJ2-1, with D uncertain. CDR3 length: 12 residues. CDR1 is ENHRY, CDR2 SYGVKD, per germline. Between the trimmed V and J ends, which lost 3 bases and 6 bases, there was a span of 6 bases. The CDR3 spells CAISDRSNEQFF. CDR3 DNA sequence: TGTGCCATCAGTGACAGGTCCAATGAGCAGTTCTTC.

The gene calls are TRBV7-8 and TRBJ1-2; 8 bases line up with TRBD1. This CDR3 is 13 amino acids long. V dropped 5 bases and J dropped 4; count of bases not matched to a gene: 3. The germline V gene encodes CDR1 SGHVS and CDR2 FQNEAQ. The DNA for the CDR3 is TGTGCCAGCAGCCAGGACAGGGCCTATGGCTACACCTTC. Protein product: CASSQDRAYGYTF.

This clone was seen a handful of times. The chain is built from TRBV11-2 and TRBJ2-5; D is possibly TRBD2 (6 bases). Germline CDR1 and CDR2: SGHAT and FQNNGV. V was clipped by 0 bases and J by 4 bases, with 12 bases between them. This CDR3 spans 15 amino acids. The CDR3 is CASSLDRVGGETQYF. The CDR3 DNA reads as TGTGCCAGCAGCTTAGATCGGGTGGGAGGAGAGACCCAGTACTTC.

V gene TRBV6-4 combines with J gene TRBJ2-2; D may be TRBD2 (5 bases). Per the germline V gene, CDR1 is MRHNA and CDR2 is SNTAGT. The CDR3 has 13 residues. Between the trimmed V and J ends, which lost 7 bases and 6 bases, there was a span of 12 bases. CDR3 nucleotide sequence: TGTGCCAGCAAAATCGGGGTACCCGGGGAGCTGTTTTTT. It codes for CASKIGVPGELFF.

The chain is built from TRBV5-1 and TRBJ2-5, with TRBD2 identical over 7 bases. Losses at the gene ends were 1 base for V and 2 bases for J; bases not matched to a gene: 5. Germline V gives CDR1 SGHRS, CDR2 YFSETQ. The CDR3 length is 15 residues. CDR3 sequence (DNA): TGCGCCAGCAGCTTGATCCCGGGAGGTCAAGAGACCCAGTACTTC. This translates into CASSLIPGGQETQYF.

The chain uses TRBV6-5 and TRBJ1-1, with D tentatively TRBD1 (5 bases). V was pared by 2 bases and J by 0 bases, with 10 bases between. Germline lookup yields CDR1 MNHEY and CDR2 SVGAGI. This CDR3 has 15 residues. The CDR3 bases are TGTGCCAGCAGTTACCGACGGGGGTTGAACACTGAAGCTTTCTTT. Amino acid sequence: CASSYRRGLNTEAFF.

The CDR3, as DNA: TGTGCCACACAGGCGCAGGGGACTGAAGCTTTCTTT. Protein: CATQAQGTEAFF. V and J are TRBV10-3 and TRBJ1-1, with D perhaps TRBD1 (6 bases). V was pared by 10 bases and J by 5 bases, with 14 bases between. The CDR3 sequence is 12 residues long. Germline CDR1 reads ENHRY; CDR2 reads SYGVKD.

This chain uses TRBV27 with TRBJ1-1; D unresolved. In germline, CDR1 is MNHEY, CDR2 SMNVEV (reference sequence). The CDR3 sequence is 14 residues long. The V end lost 9 bases, the J end lost 2 bases, and 16 bases lay between the germline ends. As DNA, the CDR3 is TGTGCCAGTATAGAATCAGGATCTAACACTGAAGCTTTCTTT. As protein: CASIESGSNTEAFF.

This clone was seen only a few times. The chain joins TRBV19 to TRBJ1-2; D is possibly TRBD1 (6 bases). CDR1 and CDR2 (germline): LNHDA, SQIVND (reference sequence). The V end was cut by 7 bases, the J end by 0 bases, with 9 bases between. The CDR3 sequence is 13 residues long. CDR3 region: CASIGTTNYGYTF. For the CDR3, the DNA is TGTGCCAGTATAGGGACAACTAACTATGGCTACACCTTC.

The genes are TRBV27 and TRBJ1-2; D may be TRBD1 (5 bases). CDR1 is MNHEY, CDR2 SMNVEV, per germline (reference sequence). This CDR3 region has 18 residues. V was shortened by 6 bases and J by 1 base, with 24 bases between the two germline ends. The CDR3 sequence: CASSTTPGVGGFNYGYTF. The CDR3 DNA reads TGTGCCAGCAGCACTACCCCCGGCGTGGGGGGGTTTAACTATGGCTACACCTTC.

V is TRBV28 and J is TRBJ1-3; D may be TRBD1 (6 bases). The ends were cut back, 3 bases at V and 2 bases at J, with 8 bases in the middle. Germline V CDR1 and CDR2: MDHEN, SYDVKM. There are 14 residues in the CDR3. In DNA form, the CDR3 reads TGTGCCAGCAGTTTGAACAGGGCTGGAAACACCATATATTTT. Translation gives CASSLNRAGNTIYF. The full variable domain, with the rest looked up from reference TRBV28 and TRBJ1-3, is DVKVTQSSRYLVKRTGEKVFLECVQDMDHENMFWYRQDPGLGLRLIYFSYDVKMKEKGDIPEGYSVSREKKERFSLILESASTNQTSMYLCASSLNRAGNTIYFGEGSWLTVV.

The chain joins TRBV28 to TRBJ1-4; 7 nucleotides agree with TRBD1. CDR1 and CDR2 (germline): MDHEN, SYDVKM. The CDR3 is 14 amino acids. J lost 3 bases, V lost 6 bases, and 4 bases had no gene match. In nucleotides, the CDR3 is TGTGCCAGCAGCCAGACAGGGTCTAATGAAAAACTGTTTTTT. Protein: CASSQTGSNEKLFF.

With regard to this clone: Germline and junction disagree at one end, which may indicate a read error. The rearrangement joins TRBV7-7 to TRBJ2-5; 14 bases align to TRBD2. From germline, CDR1 is SSHAT and CDR2 FNYEAQ (reference sequence). The CDR3 is 16 amino acids. The CDR3 DNA reads TGTGCTAGCAGCTTAGGACTAGCGGGAGGCCAAGAGACCCAGTACTTC. Translated, it gives CASSLGLAGGQETQYF.

The chain is built from TRBV4-1 and TRBJ1-4; TRBD1 is a possible D gene (5 bases). The germline V and J ends were trimmed by 0 bases and 8 bases, with 13 bases remaining between them. Looked up from germline, CDR1 is MGHRA and CDR2 is YSYEKL. CDR3 length: 15 residues. CDR3 nucleotide sequence: TGCGCCAGCAGCCAAGATGGATCAGGGAAGGAAAAACTGTTTTTT. Encoded protein: CASSQDGSGKEKLFF.

The chain carries TRBV9 and TRBJ2-7; 8 nucleotides align to TRBD1. The CDR3 is made up of 15 amino acids. J gave up 7 bases and V 2 bases, and 11 bases lay outside the gene matches. The germline V gene has CDR1 SGDLS and CDR2 YYNGEE. CDR3 DNA: TGTGCCAGCAGCGTCCTCGACAGGGGCCTTGGGGAGCAGTACTTC. Translation: CASSVLDRGLGEQYF. The variable domain in full, with the rest retrieved from reference TRBV9 and TRBJ2-7, is DSGVTQTPKHLITATGQRVTLRCSPRSGDLSVYWYQQSLDQGLQFLIQYYNGEERAKGNILERFSAQQFPDLHSELNLSSLELGDSALYFCASSVLDRGLGEQYFGPGTRLTVT.

This sequence joins TRBV27 and TRBJ2-2; 10 nucleotides match TRBD2. V gave up 5 bases and J gave up 2 bases; unmatched junction bases: 17. The CDR3 is made up of 20 amino acids. The V gene's germline CDR1 is MNHEY and CDR2 SMNVEV (reference sequence). CDR3: CASSPAGLATSPVNTGELFF. In DNA, the CDR3 is TGTGCCAGCAGTCCTGCGGGACTAGCGACCAGCCCTGTCAACACCGGGGAGCTGTTTTTT.

The V gene is TRBV7-9, the J gene TRBJ2-2; 7 bases are shared with TRBD1. Germline CDR1 reads SEHNR; CDR2 reads FQNEAQ (reference sequence). Trimming took 3 bases from V and 7 from J; bases not matched to a gene: 2. The CDR3 runs to 13 residues. In nucleotides, the CDR3 is TGTGCCAGCAGCTTCGACAGGGTCGGGGAGCTGTTTTTT. This sequence encodes CASSFDRVGELFF.

This clone has only a few counts. The DNA for the CDR3 is TGTGCCAGCAGCTTACCGGGACTAGCGGGAAACACCTACAATGAGCAGTTCTTC. It translates to CASSLPGLAGNTYNEQFF. The rearrangement links TRBV4-2 to TRBJ2-1; 13 bases agree with TRBD2. Unmatched junction bases numbered 9, after V lost 5 bases and J lost 2 bases. The CDR3 totals 18 residues. CDR1 is LGHNA and CDR2 is YNFKEQ in the germline V gene.

V gene TRBV6-5 combines with J gene TRBJ2-1, with a tentative D call TRBD2 (6 bases). There are 15 residues in the CDR3. Trimming took 7 bases from V and 5 from J, leaving 18 bases between them. CDR1 and CDR2 (germline): MNHEY, SVGAGI. The DNA of the CDR3 is TGTGCCAGCACCCCCGGGGGATCTGTCCACAATGAGCAGTTCTTC. This translates into CASTPGGSVHNEQFF.

CDR3 in DNA: TGTGCCAGCAGCTCACGACAGGGGGGGTCCTACGAGCAGTACTTC. Its protein is CASSSRQGGSYEQYF. The V and J genes are TRBV6-5 and TRBJ2-7, with 9 bases that match TRBD1. The CDR3 contains 15 residues. Germline loops: CDR1 MNHEY, CDR2 SVGAGI. V gave up 6 bases and J gave up 1 base; unmatched junction bases: 7.

This sequence joins TRBV19 and TRBJ2-7; 8 bases are a match to TRBD2. Germline trimming cut 1 base from V and 2 bases from J; bases unmatched to any gene: 4. The CDR3 is 15 residues long. The germline V gene has CDR1 LNHDA and CDR2 SQIVND (reference sequence). This chain's CDR3 is CASSIGLSGTYEQYF. The DNA for the CDR3 is TGTGCCAGTAGTATAGGCCTTAGCGGGACCTACGAGCAGTACTTC.